These 25 T cell receptor beta chains were sequenced from one sample in a study of PD-L1 blockade in urothelial cancer. Sequencing used immunoSEQ multiplex PCR; TCRdb keeps in-frame clones, though not all of them. This sample yields tens of thousands of clones, of which around 76% are seen a single time; roughly 9.5% belongs to the top ten. Sample: PBMCs, taken around atezolizumab (anti-PD-L1) treatment. These receptors were obtained from a man between 65 and 85 years old with urothelial cancer.

This chain links TRBV4-2 with TRBJ1-4; D is unresolved. This CDR3 spans 16 amino acids. The V end lost 0 bases, the J end lost 0 bases, and 8 bases lay between the germline ends. CDR1 is LGHNA, CDR2 YNFKEQ, per germline. CDR3 in DNA: TGTGCCAGCAGCCAAGATCGAGTTGCAACTAATGAAAAACTGTTTTTT. Protein sequence: CASSQDRVATNEKLFF.

The J gene is TRBJ2-3, the V gene TRBV19, with TRBD1 matching over 10 bases. This CDR3 region has 15 residues. J was trimmed by 9 bases and V by 5 bases; bases with no gene match: 11. Germline V gene sequence: CDR1 LNHDA, CDR2 SQIVND (reference sequence). The CDR3 loop is CASSPRPGTGVTQYF. CDR3 nucleotides: TGTGCCAGTAGTCCACGTCCCGGGACAGGGGTCACGCAGTATTTT.

This chain uses TRBV19 with TRBJ2-3, with 8 bases identical to TRBD1. CDR3 size: 15 residues. Unmatched junction bases numbered 9, after V lost 7 bases and J lost 3 bases. CDR1 is LNHDA, CDR2 SQIVND, per germline (reference sequence). CDR3 residues: CASTFSTGGTDTQYF. For the CDR3, the DNA is TGTGCCAGTACCTTTTCCACAGGGGGGACAGATACGCAGTATTTT.

This clone was detected once. V is TRBV5-6 and J is TRBJ2-5; D perhaps matches TRBD2 (6 bases). The CDR3 sequence is 15 residues long. In germline, CDR1 is SGHDT, CDR2 YYEEEE. Deletions cut 0 bases from V and 5 bases from J, with 14 bases between. CDR3 sequence: CASSLGLDPMETQYF. In nucleotides, the CDR3 is TGTGCCAGCAGCTTGGGACTAGACCCCATGGAGACCCAGTACTTC.

This sequence joins TRBV4-2 and TRBJ2-3, with TRBD2 as a possible D gene (6 bases). The germline V gene encodes CDR1 LGHNA and CDR2 YNFKEQ. Trimming took off 0 bases at V and 2 bases at J, with 9 bases between the two ends. The length of the CDR3 is 15 residues. DNA of the CDR3: TGTGCCAGCAGCCAAGATTTAGCGGCCACAGATACGCAGTATTTT. Translated, it gives CASSQDLAATDTQYF.

This chain joins TRBV5-1 and TRBJ2-3; no clear D. The CDR3 runs to 15 residues. Germline CDR1 and CDR2: SGHRS and YFSETQ. Trimming took off 0 bases at V and 6 bases at J, with 14 bases between the two ends. CDR3 DNA sequence: TGCGCCAGCAGCTTGGCAGTCCCCCCCGGGGATACGCAGTATTTT. It yields the protein CASSLAVPPGDTQYF.

The CDR3 region has the DNA TGTGCCAGCAGCCTTGGGGGGTATAGCAATCAGCCCCAGCATTTT. Amino acids: CASSLGGYSNQPQHF. The chain employs TRBV5-6 and TRBJ1-5; tentative D call: TRBD1 (5 bases). CDR1 and CDR2 from the germline V gene are SGHDT and YYEEEE. The CDR3 consists of 15 residues. Trimming took 4 bases from V and 0 from J, leaving 11 bases between them.

The chain joins TRBV7-8 to TRBJ1-2, with unresolved D. The CDR3 contains 13 residues. Trimming removed 4 bases from V and 4 bases from J, with 10 bases in between. Germline lookup yields CDR1 SGHVS and CDR2 FQNEAQ. The CDR3 is CASSSAGVYGYTF. The CDR3 coding sequence is TGTGCCAGCAGCTCAGCGGGAGTCTATGGCTACACCTTC.

Remarks on this clone: Other DNA sequences in the same sample also yield this CDR3. The chain carries TRBV5-1 and TRBJ2-2; perhaps TRBD1 as D (5 bases). The CDR3 is 15 amino acids. Germline lookup yields CDR1 SGHRS and CDR2 YFSETQ. The germline V and J ends were trimmed by 0 bases and 4 bases, with 10 bases remaining between them. In DNA form, the CDR3 reads TGCGCCAGCAGCTTGGGGGGCTCGGGCACCGGGGAGCTGTTTTTT. Its translation: CASSLGGSGTGELFF.

V and J are TRBV7-9 and TRBJ2-3; D gene ambiguous. The CDR3 runs to 13 residues. Deletions cut 1 base from V and 5 bases from J, with 7 bases between. Germline V gene sequence: CDR1 SEHNR, CDR2 FQNEAQ (reference sequence). This CDR3 is CASSLVTGDTQYF. For the CDR3, the DNA is TGTGCCAGCAGCTTAGTAACTGGAGATACGCAGTATTTT. The whole variable domain, remainder taken from reference TRBV7-9 and TRBJ2-3, is DTGVSQNPRHKITKRGQNVTFRCDPISEHNRLYWYRQTLGQGPEFLTYFQNEAQLEKSRLLSDRFSAERPKGSFSTLEIQRTEQGDSAMYLCASSLVTGDTQYFGPGTRLTVL.

The chain employs TRBV6-1 and TRBJ2-5, with TRBD1 identical over 12 bases. Losses at the gene ends were 6 bases for V and 6 bases for J; bases not matched to a gene: 8. The CDR3 has 15 residues. CDR1 MNHNS and CDR2 SASEGT come from the germline V gene. The CDR3 is CASRVSGQGAQTQYF. The CDR3 bases are TGTGCCAGCAGGGTCTCGGGACAGGGGGCACAGACCCAGTACTTC.

The chain combines TRBV23-1 with TRBJ1-1, with TRBD1 matching 8 bases. TRBV23-1 is classed as an ORF, of uncertain function. The length of the CDR3 is 20 residues. The junction had 24 bases not matched to a gene; V was cut back by 6 bases and J by 3 bases. Here the CDR3 reads CASSPPRQGRGSSWDTEAFF. The CDR3 nucleotides are TGCGCCAGCAGCCCACCCCGACAGGGGCGAGGGTCGTCATGGGACACTGAAGCTTTCTTT.

V usage is TRBV7-2 and J usage is TRBJ1-2, with D perhaps TRBD1 (6 bases). The CDR3 sequence is 13 residues long. From germline, CDR1 is SGHTA and CDR2 FQGNSA. V was clipped by 4 bases and J by 10 bases, with 16 bases between them. Here the CDR3 DNA reads TGTGCCAGCAGCTCTGCTTGGACAGCATCCTACACCTTC. Translating gives CASSSAWTASYTF.

The chain couples TRBV30 to TRBJ1-2; 10 nucleotides match TRBD1. The CDR3 loop spans 13 amino acids. Losses at the gene ends were 2 bases for V and 6 bases for J; bases not matched to a gene: 3. Germline assignment: CDR1 GTSNPN and CDR2 SVGIG (reference sequence). As DNA, the CDR3 is TGTGCCTGGAGTTTAGGACAGGGGGATGGCTACACCTTC. Protein: CAWSLGQGDGYTF.

V is TRBV19 and J is TRBJ2-2; perhaps TRBD2 as D (6 bases). Germline V gives CDR1 LNHDA, CDR2 SQIVND (reference sequence). Deletions cut 5 bases from V and 1 base from J, with 14 bases between. There are 16 residues in the CDR3. The DNA for the CDR3 is TGTGCCAGTAGTGCGCGACTAGTTCGGAACACCGGGGAGCTGTTTTTT. Encoded protein: CASSARLVRNTGELFF.

The chain is built from TRBV7-7 and TRBJ2-7; D gene uncertain. The length of the CDR3 is 14 residues. Germline loops: CDR1 SSHAT, CDR2 FNYEAQ (reference sequence). The V gene lost 1 base and the J gene lost 0 bases, with 7 bases spanning the gap. As DNA, the CDR3 is TGTGCCAGCAGCTTAGGGCCCAGCTCCTACGAGCAGTACTTC. This translates into CASSLGPSSYEQYF.

The rearrangement uses TRBV15 and TRBJ1-1; weak D call: TRBD1 (5 bases). CDR1 is LNHNV, CDR2 YYDKDF, per germline (reference sequence). Trimming cost V 0 bases and J 3 bases, with 11 bases left between them. This CDR3 has 15 amino acids. CDR3 in DNA: TGTGCCACCAGCAGAGATCGAGAGACAGACACTGAAGCTTTCTTT. This encodes CATSRDRETDTEAFF.

The V call is TRBV13, the J call TRBJ2-3; 8 nucleotides agree with TRBD1. The germline gives CDR1 PRHDT, CDR2 FYEKMQ (reference sequence). The J segment lost 1 base and the V segment lost 4 bases, leaving 4 bases of the junction unmatched. CDR3 length: 15 residues. The CDR3 is CASSSDRGRTDTQYF. CDR3 sequence (DNA): TGTGCCAGCAGCTCCGACAGGGGTCGCACAGATACGCAGTATTTT.

The V and J genes are TRBV10-2 and TRBJ1-1, with 10 bases fitting TRBD1. Germline V CDR1 and CDR2: WSHSY, SAAADI. The CDR3 loop spans 14 amino acids. J was trimmed by 5 bases and V by 6 bases; bases with no gene match: 6. The CDR3 DNA is TGCGCCAGCAGAAAAGGACAGGGGGGAACTGAAGCTTTCTTT. It codes for CASRKGQGGTEAFF.

The V gene is TRBV6-1, the J gene TRBJ1-2; D might be TRBD1 (5 bases). The V gene lost 2 bases and the J gene lost 4 bases, with 20 bases spanning the gap. The germline V gene encodes CDR1 MNHNS and CDR2 SASEGT. There are 17 residues in the CDR3. CDR3 in DNA: TGTGCCAGCAGTGAATGGGAAGGGCTGGGGGGGTCCTATGGCTACACCTTC. Encoded protein: CASSEWEGLGGSYGYTF.

The rearrangement uses TRBV19 and TRBJ1-2; 9 nucleotides agree with TRBD1. This CDR3 has 18 amino acids. The ends lost 5 bases at V and 1 base at J; junction bases unmatched: 14. Germline V gene data show CDR1 as LNHDA and CDR2 as SQIVND (reference sequence). In DNA, the CDR3 is TGTGCCAGTAGTGGACGACCGGGACAGGGAAACCTTAACTATGGCTACACCTTC. This translates into CASSGRPGQGNLNYGYTF.

This clone appeared a single time. CDR3 nucleotide sequence: TGTGCCAGTAGTATAATCGTGACTAGCGACAATGAGCAGTTCTTC. This encodes CASSIIVTSDNEQFF. This rearrangement joins TRBV19 to TRBJ2-1; TRBD2 matches 8 bases. The CDR3 totals 15 residues. CDR1 and CDR2 from the germline V gene are LNHDA and SQIVND (reference sequence). Unmatched junction bases numbered 5, after V lost 2 bases and J lost 5 bases.

This clone was detected only a few times. The rearrangement joins TRBV10-3 to TRBJ1-2; a possible D gene is TRBD1 (6 bases). The germline V and J ends were trimmed by 2 bases and 2 bases, with 12 bases remaining between them. CDR3 size: 15 residues. Per germline, CDR1 ENHRY and CDR2 SYGVKD. The CDR3 DNA reads TGTGCCATCAGTGAGGGCGGGGGCCAGAACTATGGCTACACCTTC. The encoded protein is CAISEGGGQNYGYTF.

The chain employs TRBV5-1 and TRBJ2-7, with D possibly being TRBD1 (7 bases). Deletions cut 5 bases from V and 3 bases from J, with 24 bases between. The germline V gene has CDR1 SGHRS and CDR2 YFSETQ. CDR3 length: 17 amino acids. The CDR3 protein is CASSPSLSGGGIYEQYF. CDR3 DNA: TGCGCCAGCAGTCCGTCCTTATCTGGAGGGGGCATCTACGAGCAGTACTTC.

The CDR3 is CAWERDRLSYNEQFF. CDR3 DNA: TGTGCCTGGGAACGGGACAGGCTTTCCTACAATGAGCAGTTCTTC. This chain joins TRBV30 and TRBJ2-1; TRBD1 matches at 8 bases. The CDR3 runs to 15 residues. Germline V gives CDR1 GTSNPN, CDR2 SVGIG (reference sequence). Germline trimming cut 5 bases from V and 1 base from J; bases unmatched to any gene: 7.